The TCR beta chain described here comes from a study of T-cell reconstitution after alpha-beta-depleted transplantation in children. Turning to this clonotype: The target antigen is unknown.

Construction of the TCRbeta library involved unique molecular identifiers. Each CDR3 protein gets one entry after TCRdb re-called the PCR reads with MiXCR. Here the sample spans just over 950,000 distinct CDR3 sequences, less than 30% being singletons. V lost 7 bases and J 12 bases, leaving 25 bases between the germline ends. The CDR3 contains 15 residues. Study observations and caveats: Some patients showed high day-60 TCRbeta diversity, which derived from surviving recipient T cells and thymic progenitors.

The chain uses TRBV12-3 or TRBV12-4 and TRBJ2-1; D possibly corresponds to TRBD2 (6 bases). The clonotype originates from a boy younger than two who had a stem cell transplant for SCID, so the T cells may come from the graft donor. The sample was PBMCs, mostly from graft donor cells, taken 360 days after TCRalphabeta/CD19-depleted stem cell transplant. CDR3 in amino acids: CASTTSTSYDGRQFF. The CDR3 coding sequence is TGTGCCAGCACCACTTCGACTAGTTACGACGGTAGGCAGTTCTTC.